A single sample is the source of the 2 T cell receptor beta chains below, sequenced in a study of shared clonotypes between healthy human individuals. Sequencing was performed with immunoSEQ multiplex PCR; in TCRdb, only in-frame clones are kept and a portion is missing. The sample lists around 2,000,000 clones, approximately 94% occurring once. CD45RO-negative cells were positively selected for CCR7, leaving out terminally differentiated effector memory CD45RA+ cells. The sequenced material came from naive CD8+ T cells sorted from blood. The receptors stem from a man aged 18 to 29 in good health.

This clone has just one count. This sequence joins TRBV6-4 and TRBJ2-4; 12 nucleotides align to TRBD2. V shed 5 bases, J shed 9 bases, and the junction held 8 bases outside the gene matches. This CDR3 contains 15 residues. Looked up from germline, CDR1 is MRHNA and CDR2 is SNTAGT. CDR3 sequence reads: CASSPTSGGVGIQYF. The CDR3 DNA reads TGTGCCAGCAGTCCGACTAGCGGGGGAGTCGGCATTCAGTACTTC.

V gene TRBV7-8 combines with J gene TRBJ2-5; 16 bases line up with TRBD2. Germline CDR1 and CDR2: SGHVS and FQNEAQ. With V trimmed by 3 bases and J by 2 bases, 3 bases remained unmatched. The length of the CDR3 is 17 residues. The CDR3 loop is CASSLGLAGGKQETQYF. The CDR3 bases are TGTGCCAGCAGCTTGGGACTAGCGGGGGGGAAACAAGAGACCCAGTACTTC. Full variable domain (rest looked up from reference TRBV7-8 and TRBJ2-5): GAGVSQSPRYKVAKRGQDVALRCDPISGHVSLFWYQQALGQGPEFLTYFQNEAQLDKSGLPSDRFFAERPEGSVSTLKIQRTQQEDSAVYLCASSLGLAGGKQETQYFGPGTRLLVL.